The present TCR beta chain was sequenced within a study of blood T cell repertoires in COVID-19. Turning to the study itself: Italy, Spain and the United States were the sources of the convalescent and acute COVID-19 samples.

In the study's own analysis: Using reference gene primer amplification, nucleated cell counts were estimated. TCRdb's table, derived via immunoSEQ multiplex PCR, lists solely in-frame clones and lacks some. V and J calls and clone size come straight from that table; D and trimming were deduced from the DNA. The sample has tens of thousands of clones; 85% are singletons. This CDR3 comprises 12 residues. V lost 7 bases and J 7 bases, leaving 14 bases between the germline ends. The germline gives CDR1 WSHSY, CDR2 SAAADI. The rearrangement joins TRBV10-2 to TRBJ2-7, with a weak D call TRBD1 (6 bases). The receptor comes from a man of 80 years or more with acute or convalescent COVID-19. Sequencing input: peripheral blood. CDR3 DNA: TGCGCCAGCACTATTCAGGGGTGGGAGCAGTACTTC. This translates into CASTIQGWEQYF.